This TCR beta chain was documented in a study of T cell repertoires in cytomegalovirus infection. CDR1 and CDR2 (germline): MNHEY, SMNVEV (reference sequence). The V end was cut by 4 bases, the J end by 4 bases, with 13 bases between. The CDR3 is made up of 14 amino acids. This clonotype was detected only a few times. A single record per CDR3 protein comes from TCRdb applying MiXCR to the reads. The table lists a few hundred thousand distinct CDR3 sequences, about a sixth of them singletons. The origin of this receptor is a human donor in good health (CMV status not recorded). Some clones in this sample may be carry-over from other donors' samples. V and J are TRBV27 and TRBJ1-1; D unclear. Sequenced sample: PBMCs. As DNA, the CDR3 is TGTGCCAGCAGTTCCCCGGCGATTAGCACTGAAGCTTTCTTT. It encodes CASSSPAISTEAFF.